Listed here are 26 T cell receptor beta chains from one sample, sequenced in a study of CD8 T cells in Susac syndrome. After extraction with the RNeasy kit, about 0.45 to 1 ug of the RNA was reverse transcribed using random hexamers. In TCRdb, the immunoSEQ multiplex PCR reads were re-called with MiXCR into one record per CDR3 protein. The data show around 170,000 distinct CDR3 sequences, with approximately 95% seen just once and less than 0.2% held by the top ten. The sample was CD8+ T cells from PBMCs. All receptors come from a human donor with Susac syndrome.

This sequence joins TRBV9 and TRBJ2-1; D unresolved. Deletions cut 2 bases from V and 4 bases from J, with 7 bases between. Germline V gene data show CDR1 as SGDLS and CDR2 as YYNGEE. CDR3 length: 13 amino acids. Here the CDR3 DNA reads TGTGCCAGCAGCGTCGATACGTACAATGAGCAGTTCTTC. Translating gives CASSVDTYNEQFF.

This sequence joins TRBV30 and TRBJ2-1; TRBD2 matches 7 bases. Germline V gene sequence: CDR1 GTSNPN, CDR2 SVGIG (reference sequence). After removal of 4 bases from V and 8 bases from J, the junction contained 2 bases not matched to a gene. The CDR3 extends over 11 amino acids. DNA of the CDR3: TGTGCCTGGACTAGCGGCTATGAGCAGTTCTTC. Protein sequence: CAWTSGYEQFF.

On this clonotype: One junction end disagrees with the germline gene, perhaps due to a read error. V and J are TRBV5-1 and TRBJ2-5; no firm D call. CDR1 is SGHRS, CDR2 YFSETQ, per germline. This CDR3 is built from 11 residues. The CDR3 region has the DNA TGTGCCAGCAGCTCCCAAGAGACCCAGTACTTC. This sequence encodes CASSSQETQYF.

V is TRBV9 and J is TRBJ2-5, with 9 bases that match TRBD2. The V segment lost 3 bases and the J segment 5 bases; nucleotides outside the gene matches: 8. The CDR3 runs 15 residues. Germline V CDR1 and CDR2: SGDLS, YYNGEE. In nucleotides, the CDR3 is TGTGCCAGCAGCGCCGTAGCGGGAGTTTATGAGACCCAGTACTTC. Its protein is CASSAVAGVYETQYF.

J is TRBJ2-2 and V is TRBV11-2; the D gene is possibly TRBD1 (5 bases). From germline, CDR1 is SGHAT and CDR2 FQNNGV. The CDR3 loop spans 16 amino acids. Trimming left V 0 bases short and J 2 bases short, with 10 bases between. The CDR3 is CASSLEQGGNTGELFF. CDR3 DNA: TGTGCCAGCAGCTTAGAGCAGGGTGGAAACACCGGGGAGCTGTTTTTT.

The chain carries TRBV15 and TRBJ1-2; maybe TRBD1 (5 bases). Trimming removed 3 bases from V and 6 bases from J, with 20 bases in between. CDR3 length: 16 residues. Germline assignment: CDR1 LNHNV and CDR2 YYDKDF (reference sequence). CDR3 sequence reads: CATSRGIGTAGNGYTF. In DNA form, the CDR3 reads TGTGCCACCAGCAGGGGAATCGGGACTGCTGGAAATGGCTACACCTTC.

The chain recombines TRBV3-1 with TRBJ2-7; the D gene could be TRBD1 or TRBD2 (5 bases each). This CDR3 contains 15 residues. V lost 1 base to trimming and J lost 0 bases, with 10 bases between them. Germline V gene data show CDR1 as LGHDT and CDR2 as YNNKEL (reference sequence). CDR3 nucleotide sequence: TGTGCCAGCAGCCAAGGCTGGGGGAGCTCCTACGAGCAGTACTTC. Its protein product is CASSQGWGSSYEQYF.

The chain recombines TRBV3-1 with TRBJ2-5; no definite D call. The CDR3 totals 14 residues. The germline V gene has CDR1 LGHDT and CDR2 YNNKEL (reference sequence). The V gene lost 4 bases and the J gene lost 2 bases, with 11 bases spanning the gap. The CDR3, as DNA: TGTGCCAGCAGCCGAGTCTCCGGACAAGAGACCCAGTACTTC. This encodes CASSRVSGQETQYF.

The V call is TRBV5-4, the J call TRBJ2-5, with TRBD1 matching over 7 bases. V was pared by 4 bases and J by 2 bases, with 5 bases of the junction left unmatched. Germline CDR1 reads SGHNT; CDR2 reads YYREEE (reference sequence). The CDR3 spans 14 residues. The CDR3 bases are TGTGCCAGCAGCCTGGACAGGATTCAAGAGACCCAGTACTTC. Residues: CASSLDRIQETQYF.

This CDR3 reads CASSLAWTYEQYF. In DNA form, the CDR3 reads TGTGCCAGCAGCTTAGCATGGACCTACGAGCAGTACTTC. The V and J genes are TRBV7-9 and TRBJ2-7; D remains ambiguous. CDR1 and CDR2 from the germline V gene are SEHNR and FQNEAQ (reference sequence). The V gene lost 0 bases and the J gene lost 2 bases, with 5 bases spanning the gap. CDR3 length equals 13 residues. The variable domain in full, with the rest retrieved from reference TRBV7-9 and TRBJ2-7, is DTGVSQNPRHKITKRGQNVTFRCDPISEHNRLYWYRQTLGQGPEFLTYFQNEAQLEKSRLLSDRFSAERPKGSFSTLEIQRTEQGDSAMYLCASSLAWTYEQYFGPGTRLTVT.

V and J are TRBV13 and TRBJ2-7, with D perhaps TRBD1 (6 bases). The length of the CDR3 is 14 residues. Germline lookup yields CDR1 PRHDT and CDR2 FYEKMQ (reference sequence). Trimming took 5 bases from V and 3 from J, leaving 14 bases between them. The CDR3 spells CASSPDSRDYEQYF. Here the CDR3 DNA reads TGTGCCAGCAGCCCGGACAGCAGAGACTACGAGCAGTACTTC.

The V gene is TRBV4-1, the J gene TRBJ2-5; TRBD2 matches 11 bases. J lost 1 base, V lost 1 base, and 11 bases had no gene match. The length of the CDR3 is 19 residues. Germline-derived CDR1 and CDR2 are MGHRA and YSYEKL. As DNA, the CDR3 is TGCGCCAGCAGCCAAGTTAAGACTAGCGGGGCAAACACCCAAGAGACCCAGTACTTC. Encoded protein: CASSQVKTSGANTQETQYF.

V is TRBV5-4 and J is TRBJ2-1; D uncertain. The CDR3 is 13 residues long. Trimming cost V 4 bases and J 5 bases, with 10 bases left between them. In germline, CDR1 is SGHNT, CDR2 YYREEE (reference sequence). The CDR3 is CASSPSRNNEQFF. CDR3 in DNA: TGTGCCAGCAGCCCTTCCCGTAACAATGAGCAGTTCTTC.

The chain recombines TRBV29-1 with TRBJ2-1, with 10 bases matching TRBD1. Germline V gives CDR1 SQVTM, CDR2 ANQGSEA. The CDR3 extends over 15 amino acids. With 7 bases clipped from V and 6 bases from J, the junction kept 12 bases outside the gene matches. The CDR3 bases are TGCAGCGCGATGCGTGGGACAGGGGCCAGCAATGAGCAGTTCTTC. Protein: CSAMRGTGASNEQFF.

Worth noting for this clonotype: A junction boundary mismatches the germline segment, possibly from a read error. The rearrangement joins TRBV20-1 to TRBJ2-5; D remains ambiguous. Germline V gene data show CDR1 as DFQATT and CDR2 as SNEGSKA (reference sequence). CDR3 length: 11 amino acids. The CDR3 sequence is CSARGQETQYF. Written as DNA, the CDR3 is TGCAGTGCGAGAGGTCAAGAGACCCAGTACTTC.

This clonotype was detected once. CDR3 in DNA: TGTGCCAGCTTCTTCGTGGGCTCATCATATAGCAATCAGCCCCAGCATTTT. Its translation: CASFFVGSSYSNQPQHF. J is TRBJ1-5 and V is TRBV14, with D uncertain. Per the germline V gene, CDR1 is SGHDN and CDR2 is FVKESK. CDR3 length: 17 amino acids. V dropped 8 bases and J dropped 0 bases, with 20 bases sitting between them.

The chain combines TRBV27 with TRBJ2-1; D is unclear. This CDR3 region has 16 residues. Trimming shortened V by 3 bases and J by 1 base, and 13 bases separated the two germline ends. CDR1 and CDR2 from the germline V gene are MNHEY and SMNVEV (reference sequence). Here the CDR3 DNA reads TGTGCCAGCAGTTTGGATAGCTTCGATTCCTACAATGAGCAGTTCTTC. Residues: CASSLDSFDSYNEQFF.

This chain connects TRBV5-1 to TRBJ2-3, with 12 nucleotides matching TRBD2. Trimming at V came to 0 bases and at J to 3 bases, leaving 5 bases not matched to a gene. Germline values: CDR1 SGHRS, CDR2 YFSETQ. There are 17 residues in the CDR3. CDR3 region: CASSLETSGSETDTQYF. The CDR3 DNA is TGCGCCAGCAGCTTGGAGACTAGCGGGAGTGAGACAGATACGCAGTATTTT.

CDR3 in DNA: TGTGCCAGCAGCCAAGGGCCCGAGACCCAGTACTTC. Translated, it gives CASSQGPETQYF. V usage is TRBV7-8 and J usage is TRBJ2-5; D not certain. CDR3 size: 12 residues. CDR1 SGHVS and CDR2 FQNEAQ come from the germline V gene. Trimming shortened V by 5 bases and J by 5 bases, and 9 bases separated the two germline ends.

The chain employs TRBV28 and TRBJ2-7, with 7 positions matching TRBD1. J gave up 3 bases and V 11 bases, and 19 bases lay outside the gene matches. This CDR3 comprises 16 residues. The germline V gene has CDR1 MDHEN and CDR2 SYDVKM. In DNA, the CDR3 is TGTGCCGCTGGAGACGGGGTAGAAGGGGGCCTCTACGAGCAGTACTTC. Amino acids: CAAGDGVEGGLYEQYF.

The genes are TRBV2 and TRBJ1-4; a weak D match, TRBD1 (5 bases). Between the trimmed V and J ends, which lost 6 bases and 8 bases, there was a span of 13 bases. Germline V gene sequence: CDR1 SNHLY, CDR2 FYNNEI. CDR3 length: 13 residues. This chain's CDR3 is CASRDQGREKLFF. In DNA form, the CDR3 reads TGTGCCAGCAGGGATCAGGGACGGGAAAAACTGTTTTTT.

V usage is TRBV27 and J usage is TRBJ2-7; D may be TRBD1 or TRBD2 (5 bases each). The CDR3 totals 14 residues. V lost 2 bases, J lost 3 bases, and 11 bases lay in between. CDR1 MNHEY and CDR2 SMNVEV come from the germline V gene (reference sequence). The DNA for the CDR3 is TGTGCCAGCAGTTTAAGGGGCAGCGGCTACGAGCAGTACTTC. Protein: CASSLRGSGYEQYF.

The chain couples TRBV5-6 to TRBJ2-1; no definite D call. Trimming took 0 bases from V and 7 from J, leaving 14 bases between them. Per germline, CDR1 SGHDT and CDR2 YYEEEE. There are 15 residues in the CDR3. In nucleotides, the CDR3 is TGTGCCAGCAGCTTGGATGGTCTACTTTCTAATGAGCAGTTCTTC. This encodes CASSLDGLLSNEQFF.

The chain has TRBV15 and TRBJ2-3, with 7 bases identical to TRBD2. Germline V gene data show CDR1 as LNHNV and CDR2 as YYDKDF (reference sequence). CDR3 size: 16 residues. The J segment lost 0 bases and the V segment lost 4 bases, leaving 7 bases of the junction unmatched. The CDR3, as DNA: TGTGCCACCAGCACGCGAGCAGCGGGGAGCACAGATACGCAGTATTTT. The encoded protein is CATSTRAAGSTDTQYF. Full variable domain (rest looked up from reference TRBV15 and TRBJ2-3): DAMVIQNPRYQVTQFGKPVTLSCSQTLNHNVMYWYQQKSSQAPKLLFHYYDKDFNNEADTPDNFQSRRPNTSFCFLDIRSPGLGDTAMYLCATSTRAAGSTDTQYFGPGTRLTVL.

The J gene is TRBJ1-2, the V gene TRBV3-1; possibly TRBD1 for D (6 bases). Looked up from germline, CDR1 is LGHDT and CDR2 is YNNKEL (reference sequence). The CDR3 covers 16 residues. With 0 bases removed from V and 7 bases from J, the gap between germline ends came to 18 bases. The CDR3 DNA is TGTGCCAGCAGCCAAGAGGGGGGGCTGAGGGTAGGTGGCTACACCTTC. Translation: CASSQEGGLRVGGYTF.

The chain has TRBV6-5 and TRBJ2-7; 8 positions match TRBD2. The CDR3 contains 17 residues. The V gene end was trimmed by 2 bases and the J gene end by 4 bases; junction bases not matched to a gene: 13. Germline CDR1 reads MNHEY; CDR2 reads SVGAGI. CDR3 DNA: TGTGCCAGCAGTTACCCGACGGGAGGGGCATTCCTTTACGAGCAGTACTTC. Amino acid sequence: CASSYPTGGAFLYEQYF.